Reported below is one T cell receptor beta chain. This clone is labeled hyperexpanded (1% or more). Its binding antigen is unknown. No clone much larger than this one lies a single base away; base qualities are absent. Aliquots of 500,000 cells were frozen in DMSO/FBS in liquid nitrogen, and one aliquot per fraction was used for sequencing. Every one of the 30 patients in the study had endoscopy and a small intestinal biopsy. Intraepithelial cells were released from biopsies by stirring for one hour at 37 degrees C in RPMI containing EGTA, MgCl2 and 1% FBS. The Qiagen DNeasy blood extraction kit was used to extract genomic DNA from the frozen unsorted cell fractions. The protocol used for the library was the immunoSEQ multiplex PCR assay. In a multiplexed PCR, the TR loci were amplified; reverse primers were designed against J gene segments, whereas forward primers were designed against V gene segments. The Illumina HiSeq System was used to sequence the amplified CDR3 regions. The source study handled its data this way. To strip out PCR and sequencing errors and collapse the data into unique sequences, a nearest-neighbour algorithm merged closely related reads. Repertoires were summarised by clonality and by T cell density, defined as TR molecules per amount of genomic DNA input. CDR3 amino acid sequences present in at least 80% of unsorted samples were defined as public TRs and were then tested for differential abundance between coeliac and control samples. Differences in clonality and density between disease groups were tested by Kruskal-Wallis tests, followed by Dunn post-tests. Drawn from immuneACCESS, this table holds only the in-frame rearrangements with V and J called that TCRdb kept. Clones are partly lost; checked studies trace under half to an unresolved V gene and leave the rest unexplained. V and J calls and clone size follow that table, whereas D and trimming were derived from the DNA. The sample data list roughly 1,500 clones, and 64% of these were observed just once. Of the sample, approximately 30% falls within the top ten clones.

The data were taken from a study of coeliac disease (dated by TCRdb to 2021 to 2024). Study-wide context: Each coeliac patient fell into one of three classes: newly diagnosed active disease, refractory coeliac disease type I, or disease kept under control by a gluten-free diet. Next-generation sequencing of rearranged TRB and TRG CDR3 regions was applied to small intestinal lymphocyte fractions from coeliac and non-coeliac patients. The aim was to characterise TR repertoires of small intestinal T cells in active, refractory type I and gluten-free-diet-treated coeliac disease. A total of 30 or so patients took part in the full study: about 22 had serologically confirmed coeliac disease and 8 were controls with non-small intestinal disorders. TRB sequencing succeeded for samples from 27 subjects, including approximately 25 paired bulk unsorted intraepithelial and lamina propria cell samples.

The paper's findings and limits, for the study overall: TRB repertoires were found to be largely private, with most amino acid sequences unique to one sample, and no significant difference in V-gene usage was found between disease groups. The authors judged the approach to be unsuitable for unbiased detection of gliadin-specific T cells, because gliadin-specific T cells are scarce and rarely shared between patients. Separating intraepithelial cells from lamina propria cells did not give high-purity fractions, so cross-contamination between the two compartments may have occurred. Active coeliac intraepithelial and lamina propria samples had lower TRB and TRG repertoire clonality than controls, suggesting that diverse T cells were recruited.

Sequenced: intraepithelial lymphocytes from the gut. Sample cell subset or site, as interpreted from the label and publication: intraepithelial cell (IEC) fraction of small intestinal biopsy. The source is a woman aged 45-60 years with celiac disease on a gluten-free diet.

This receptor has the CDR3 CASSYGVGRGEKLFF. The DNA sequence is TGTGCCAGCAGTTACGGGGTAGGGAGAGGTGAAAAACTGTTTTTT. This chain is built from TRBV6-5 and TRBJ1-4; there is no confident call for the D gene. Trimming takes 2 bases from V and 7 bases from J, and the germline ends sit 14 bases apart. Its CDR3 holds 15 amino acids, cysteine through phenylalanine. The only DNA kept is the CDR3, 45 bases in frame from the first base. CDR1 and CDR2 were assigned from the germline V gene as MNHEY and SVGAGI.